This T cell receptor (beta chain) was observed in a study of naive and memory T cell subsets. As to this clonotype: What it binds is unknown.

Both TRBC1 and TRBC2 were covered by a beta constant-region primer of two equimolar oligonucleotides. TCRdb processed the UMI-ligation and nested PCR reads anew with MiXCR; each CDR3 protein has one entry. The table includes some 150,000 distinct CDR3 sequences, 17% detected once. V shed 7 bases, J shed 4 bases, and the junction held 7 bases outside the gene matches. Germline V gene sequence: CDR1 SGHTA, CDR2 FQGNSA. The CDR3 contains 14 residues. The study's findings and limits: Diversity fell and Gini index rose from naive through CM, EM, EMRA.

Sequencing was carried out using naive CD4+ T cells from blood. The gene calls are TRBV7-2 and TRBJ1-3; TRBD1 matches 7 bases. The clonotype was recovered from a human donor in good health. CDR3 loop: CASIKGTVGNTIYF. The CDR3 DNA is TGTGCCAGCATCAAAGGGACAGTGGGAAACACCATATATTTT. Full variable domain (remainder filled in from reference TRBV7-2 and TRBJ1-3): GAGVSQSPSNKVTEKGKDVELRCDPISGHTALYWYRQSLGQGLEFLIYFQGNSAPDKSGLPSDRFSAERTGGSVSTLTIQRTQQEDSAVYLCASIKGTVGNTIYFGEGSWLTVV.